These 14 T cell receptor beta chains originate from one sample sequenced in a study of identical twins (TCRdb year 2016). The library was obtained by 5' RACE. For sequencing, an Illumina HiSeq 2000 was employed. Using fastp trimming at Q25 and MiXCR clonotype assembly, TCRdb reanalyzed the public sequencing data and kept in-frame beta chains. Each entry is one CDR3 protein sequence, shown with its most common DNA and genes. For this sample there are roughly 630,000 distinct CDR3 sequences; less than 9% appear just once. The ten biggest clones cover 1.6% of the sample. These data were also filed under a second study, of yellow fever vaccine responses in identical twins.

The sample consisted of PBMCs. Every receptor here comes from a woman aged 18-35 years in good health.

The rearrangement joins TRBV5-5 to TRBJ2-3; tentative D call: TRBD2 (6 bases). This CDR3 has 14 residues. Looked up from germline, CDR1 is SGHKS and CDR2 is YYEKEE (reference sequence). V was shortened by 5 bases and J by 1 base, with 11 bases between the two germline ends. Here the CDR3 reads CASRGGWGTDTQYF. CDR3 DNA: TGTGCCAGCAGGGGGGGATGGGGCACAGATACGCAGTATTTT.

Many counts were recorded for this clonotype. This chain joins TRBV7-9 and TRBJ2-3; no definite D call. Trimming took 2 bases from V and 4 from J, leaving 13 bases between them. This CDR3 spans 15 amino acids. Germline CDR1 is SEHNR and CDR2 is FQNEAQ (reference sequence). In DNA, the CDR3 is TGTGCCAGCAGCTTAAGGTTGGCTAACCCAGATACGCAGTATTTT. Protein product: CASSLRLANPDTQYF.

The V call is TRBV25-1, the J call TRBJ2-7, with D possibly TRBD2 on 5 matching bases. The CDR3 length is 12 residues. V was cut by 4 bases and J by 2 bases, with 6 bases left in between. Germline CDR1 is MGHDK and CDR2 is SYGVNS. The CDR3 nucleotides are TGTGCCAGCAGTGCGGGGACCTACGAGCAGTACGTC. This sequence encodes CASSAGTYEQYV.

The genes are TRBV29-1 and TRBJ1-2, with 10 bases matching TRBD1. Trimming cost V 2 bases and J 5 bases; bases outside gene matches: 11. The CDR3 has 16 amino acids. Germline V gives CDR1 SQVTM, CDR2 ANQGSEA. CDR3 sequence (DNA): TGCAGCGTTGAATATATGGCGGGACAGGGGAAGTATGGCTACACCTTC. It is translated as CSVEYMAGQGKYGYTF. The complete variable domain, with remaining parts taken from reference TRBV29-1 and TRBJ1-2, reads SAVISQKPSRDICQRGTSLTIQCQVDSQVTMMFWYRQQPGQSLTLIATANQGSEATYESGFVIDKFPISRPNLTFSTLTVSNMSPEDSSIYLCSVEYMAGQGKYGYTFGSGTRLTVV.

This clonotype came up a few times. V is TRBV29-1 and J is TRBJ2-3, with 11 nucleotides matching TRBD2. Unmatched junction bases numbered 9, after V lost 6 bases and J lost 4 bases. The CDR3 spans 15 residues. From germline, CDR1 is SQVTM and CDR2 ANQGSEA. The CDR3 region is CSVPLSGRAPDTQYF. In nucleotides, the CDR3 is TGCAGCGTACCCCTTAGCGGGAGGGCCCCAGATACGCAGTATTTT.

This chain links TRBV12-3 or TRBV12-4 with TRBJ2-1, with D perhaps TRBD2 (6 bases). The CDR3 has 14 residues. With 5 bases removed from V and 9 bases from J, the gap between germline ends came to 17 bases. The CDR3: CASSPGLIRTEQFF. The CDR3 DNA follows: TGTGCCAGCAGTCCGGGACTGATACGTACTGAGCAGTTCTTC.

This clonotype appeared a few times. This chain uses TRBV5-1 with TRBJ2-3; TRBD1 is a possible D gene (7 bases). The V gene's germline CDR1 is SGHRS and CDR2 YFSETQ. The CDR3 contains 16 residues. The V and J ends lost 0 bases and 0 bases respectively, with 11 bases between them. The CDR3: CASSLETGTSTDTQYF. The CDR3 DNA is TGCGCCAGCAGCTTGGAGACAGGGACTAGCACAGATACGCAGTATTTT.

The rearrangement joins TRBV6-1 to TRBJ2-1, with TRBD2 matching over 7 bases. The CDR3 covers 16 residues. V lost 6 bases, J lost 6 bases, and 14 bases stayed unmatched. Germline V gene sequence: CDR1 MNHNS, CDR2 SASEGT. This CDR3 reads CASRVGLGGRSNEQFF. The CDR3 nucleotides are TGTGCCAGCAGAGTAGGATTGGGCGGGAGAAGCAATGAGCAGTTCTTC.

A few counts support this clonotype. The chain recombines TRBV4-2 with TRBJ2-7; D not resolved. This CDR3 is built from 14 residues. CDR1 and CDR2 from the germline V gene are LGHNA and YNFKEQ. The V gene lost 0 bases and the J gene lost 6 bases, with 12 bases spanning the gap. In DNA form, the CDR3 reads TGTGCCAGCAGCCAAGAGCCGGTTTCCGGCGAGCAGTACTTC. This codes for CASSQEPVSGEQYF.

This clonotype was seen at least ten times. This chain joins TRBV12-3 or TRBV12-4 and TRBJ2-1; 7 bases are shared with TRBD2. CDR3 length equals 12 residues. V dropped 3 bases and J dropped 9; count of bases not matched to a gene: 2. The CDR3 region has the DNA TGTGCCAGCAGTTTCTCGGGAGGTGAGCAGTTCTTC. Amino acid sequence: CASSFSGGEQFF.

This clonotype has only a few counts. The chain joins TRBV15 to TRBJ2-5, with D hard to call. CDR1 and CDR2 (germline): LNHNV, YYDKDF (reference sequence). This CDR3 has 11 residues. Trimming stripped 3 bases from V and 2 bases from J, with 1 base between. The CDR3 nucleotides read TGTGCCACCAGCAGTCAAGAGACCCAGTACTTC. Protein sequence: CATSSQETQYF.

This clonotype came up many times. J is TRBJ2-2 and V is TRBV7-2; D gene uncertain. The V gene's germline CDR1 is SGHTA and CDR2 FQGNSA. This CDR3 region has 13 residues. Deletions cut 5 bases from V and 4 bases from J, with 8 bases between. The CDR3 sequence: CASSRFGTGELFF. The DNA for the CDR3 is TGTGCCAGCAGCCGCTTTGGCACCGGGGAGCTGTTTTTT.

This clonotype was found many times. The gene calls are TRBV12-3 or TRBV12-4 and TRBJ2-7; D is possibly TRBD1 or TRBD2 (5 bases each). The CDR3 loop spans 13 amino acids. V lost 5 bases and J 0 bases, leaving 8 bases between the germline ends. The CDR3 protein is CASSRDLSYEQYF. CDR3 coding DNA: TGTGCCAGCAGTAGGGACCTCTCCTACGAGCAGTACTTC.

The CDR3 nucleotides read TGTGCCAGCAGTCTTGGGCAGTTCTTC. Amino acid sequence: CASSLGQFF. This rearrangement joins TRBV6-5 to TRBJ2-1; D remains ambiguous. The CDR3 runs 9 residues. Germline CDR1 MNHEY, CDR2 SVGAGI. V shed 5 bases and J shed 12 bases, with 5 bases lying between them.